This record covers a single TCR beta chain. This sample was taken from a study of blood T cell repertoires in COVID-19. Study details: Collection of acute and convalescent COVID-19 samples took place in the United States, Italy and Spain. T cells, B-cell-depleted T cells, or PBMCs supplied cDNA or gDNA.

CDR3 length: 15 residues. In germline, CDR1 is SGHRS, CDR2 YFSETQ. V dropped 4 bases and J dropped 6 bases, with 17 bases sitting between them. In the study's own analysis: Nucleated cell number was recorded as an estimate derived from reference gene primer amplification. TCRdb's copy holds only in-frame clones and misses some; the assay was immunoSEQ multiplex PCR. The V and J calls and the clone size are those of that table, but D and trimming were determined from the DNA. The table includes 100,000 to 150,000 clones, approximately 90% detected once. This clonotype was sampled from a middle-aged man with active or convalescent COVID-19. Sequencing was done on a sample of peripheral blood. V is TRBV5-1 and J is TRBJ2-1, with D possibly matching TRBD1 (5 bases). CDR3 region: CASSITGFSVNEQFF. CDR3 bases: TGCGCCAGCAGCATAACAGGATTCTCGGTCAATGAGCAGTTCTTC.